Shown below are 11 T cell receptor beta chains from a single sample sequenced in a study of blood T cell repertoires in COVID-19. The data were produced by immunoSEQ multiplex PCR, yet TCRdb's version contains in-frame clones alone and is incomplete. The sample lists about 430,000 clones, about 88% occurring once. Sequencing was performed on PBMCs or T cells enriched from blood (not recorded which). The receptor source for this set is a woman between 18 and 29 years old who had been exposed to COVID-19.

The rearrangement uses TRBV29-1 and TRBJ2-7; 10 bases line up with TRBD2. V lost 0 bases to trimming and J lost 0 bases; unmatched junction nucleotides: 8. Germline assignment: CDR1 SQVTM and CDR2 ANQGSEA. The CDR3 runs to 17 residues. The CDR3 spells CSVEEGTSGMSSYEQYF. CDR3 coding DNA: TGCAGCGTTGAAGAGGGAACTAGCGGGATGAGCTCCTACGAGCAGTACTTC.

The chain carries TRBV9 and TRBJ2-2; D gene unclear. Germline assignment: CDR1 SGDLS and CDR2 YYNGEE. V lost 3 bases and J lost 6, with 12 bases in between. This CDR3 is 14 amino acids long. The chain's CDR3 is CASSGHRSPGELFF. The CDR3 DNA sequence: TGTGCCAGCAGCGGACACAGATCGCCCGGGGAGCTGTTTTTT. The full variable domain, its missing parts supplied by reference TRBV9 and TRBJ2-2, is DSGVTQTPKHLITATGQRVTLRCSPRSGDLSVYWYQQSLDQGLQFLIQYYNGEERAKGNILERFSAQQFPDLHSELNLSSLELGDSALYFCASSGHRSPGELFFGEGSRLTVL.

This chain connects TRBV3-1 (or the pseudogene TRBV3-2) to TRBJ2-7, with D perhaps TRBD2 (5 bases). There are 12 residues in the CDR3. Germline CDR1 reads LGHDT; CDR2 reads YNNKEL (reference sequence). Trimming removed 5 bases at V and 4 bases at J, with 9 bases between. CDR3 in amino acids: CASSWTSYEQYF. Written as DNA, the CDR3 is TGTGCCAGCAGCTGGACTTCTTACGAGCAGTACTTC.

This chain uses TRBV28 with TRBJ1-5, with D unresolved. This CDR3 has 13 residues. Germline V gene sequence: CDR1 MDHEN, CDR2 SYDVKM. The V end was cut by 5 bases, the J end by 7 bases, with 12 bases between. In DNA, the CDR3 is TGTGCCAGCAGTCCCTTCGTCTCGCAGCCCCAGCATTTT. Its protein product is CASSPFVSQPQHF. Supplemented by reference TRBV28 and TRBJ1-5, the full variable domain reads DVKVTQSSRYLVKRTGEKVFLECVQDMDHENMFWYRQDPGLGLRLIYFSYDVKMKEKGDIPEGYSVSREKKERFSLILESASTNQTSMYLCASSPFVSQPQHFGDGTRLSIL.

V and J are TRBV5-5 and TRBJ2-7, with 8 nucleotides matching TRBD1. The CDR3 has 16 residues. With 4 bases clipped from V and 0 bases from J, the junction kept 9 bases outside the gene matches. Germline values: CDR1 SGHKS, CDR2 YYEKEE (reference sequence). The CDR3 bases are TGTGCCAGCAGCCCAGGACCGGGACAGGCCTCCTACGAGCAGTACTTC. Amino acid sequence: CASSPGPGQASYEQYF.

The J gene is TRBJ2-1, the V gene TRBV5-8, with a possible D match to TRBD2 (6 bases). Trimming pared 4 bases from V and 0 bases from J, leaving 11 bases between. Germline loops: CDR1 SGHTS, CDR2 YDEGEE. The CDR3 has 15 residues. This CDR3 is CASSPYGSSYNEQFF. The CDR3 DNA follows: TGTGCCAGCAGCCCCTACGGGAGCTCCTACAATGAGCAGTTCTTC.

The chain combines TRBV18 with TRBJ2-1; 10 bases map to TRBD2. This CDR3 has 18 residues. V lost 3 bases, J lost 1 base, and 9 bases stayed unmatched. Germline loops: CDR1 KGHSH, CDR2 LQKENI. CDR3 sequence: CASSPEGAGLASYNEQFF. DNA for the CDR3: TGTGCCAGCTCACCTGAGGGGGCGGGACTAGCGTCCTACAATGAGCAGTTCTTC.

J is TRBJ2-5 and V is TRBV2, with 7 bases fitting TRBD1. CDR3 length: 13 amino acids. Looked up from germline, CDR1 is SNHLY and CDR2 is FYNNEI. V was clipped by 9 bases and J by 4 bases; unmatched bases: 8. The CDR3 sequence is CARNGQAGETQYF. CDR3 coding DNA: TGTGCCAGAAACGGACAGGCCGGAGAGACCCAGTACTTC.

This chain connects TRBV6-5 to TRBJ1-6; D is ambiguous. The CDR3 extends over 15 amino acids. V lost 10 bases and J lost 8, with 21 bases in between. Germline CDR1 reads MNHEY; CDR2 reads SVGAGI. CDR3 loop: CATSRRLAADSPLHF. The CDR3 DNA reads TGTGCCACCTCGCGGAGACTGGCGGCCGATTCACCCCTCCACTTT.

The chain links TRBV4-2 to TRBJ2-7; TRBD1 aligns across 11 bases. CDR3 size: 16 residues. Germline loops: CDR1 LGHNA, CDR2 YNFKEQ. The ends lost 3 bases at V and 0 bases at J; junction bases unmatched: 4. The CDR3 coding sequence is TGTGCCAGCAGCCAGGGACAGGGGGAAGGCTCCTACGAGCAGTACTTC. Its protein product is CASSQGQGEGSYEQYF.

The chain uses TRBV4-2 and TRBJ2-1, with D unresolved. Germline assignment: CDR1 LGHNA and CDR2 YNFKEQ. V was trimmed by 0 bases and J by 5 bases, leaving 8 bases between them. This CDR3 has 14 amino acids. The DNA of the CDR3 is TGTGCCAGCAGCCAAGACTATAACCACAATGAGCAGTTCTTC. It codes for CASSQDYNHNEQFF.